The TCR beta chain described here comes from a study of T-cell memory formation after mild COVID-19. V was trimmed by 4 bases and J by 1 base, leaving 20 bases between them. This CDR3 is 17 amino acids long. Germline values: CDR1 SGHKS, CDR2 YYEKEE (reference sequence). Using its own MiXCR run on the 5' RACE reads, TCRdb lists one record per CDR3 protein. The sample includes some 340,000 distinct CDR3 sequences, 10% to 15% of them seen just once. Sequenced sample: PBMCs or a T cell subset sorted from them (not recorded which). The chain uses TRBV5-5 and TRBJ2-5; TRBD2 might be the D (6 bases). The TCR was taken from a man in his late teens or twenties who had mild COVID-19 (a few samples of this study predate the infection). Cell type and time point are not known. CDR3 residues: CASSPIGELTSQETQYF. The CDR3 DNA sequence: TGTGCCAGCAGCCCGATAGGGGAATTGACTAGCCAAGAGACCCAGTACTTC. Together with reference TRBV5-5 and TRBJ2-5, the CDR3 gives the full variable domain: DAGVTQSPTHLIKTRGQQVTLRCSPISGHKSVSWYQQVLGQGPQFIFQYYEKEERGRGNFPDRFSARQFPNYSSELNVNALLLGDSALYLCASSPIGELTSQETQYFGPGTRLLVL.